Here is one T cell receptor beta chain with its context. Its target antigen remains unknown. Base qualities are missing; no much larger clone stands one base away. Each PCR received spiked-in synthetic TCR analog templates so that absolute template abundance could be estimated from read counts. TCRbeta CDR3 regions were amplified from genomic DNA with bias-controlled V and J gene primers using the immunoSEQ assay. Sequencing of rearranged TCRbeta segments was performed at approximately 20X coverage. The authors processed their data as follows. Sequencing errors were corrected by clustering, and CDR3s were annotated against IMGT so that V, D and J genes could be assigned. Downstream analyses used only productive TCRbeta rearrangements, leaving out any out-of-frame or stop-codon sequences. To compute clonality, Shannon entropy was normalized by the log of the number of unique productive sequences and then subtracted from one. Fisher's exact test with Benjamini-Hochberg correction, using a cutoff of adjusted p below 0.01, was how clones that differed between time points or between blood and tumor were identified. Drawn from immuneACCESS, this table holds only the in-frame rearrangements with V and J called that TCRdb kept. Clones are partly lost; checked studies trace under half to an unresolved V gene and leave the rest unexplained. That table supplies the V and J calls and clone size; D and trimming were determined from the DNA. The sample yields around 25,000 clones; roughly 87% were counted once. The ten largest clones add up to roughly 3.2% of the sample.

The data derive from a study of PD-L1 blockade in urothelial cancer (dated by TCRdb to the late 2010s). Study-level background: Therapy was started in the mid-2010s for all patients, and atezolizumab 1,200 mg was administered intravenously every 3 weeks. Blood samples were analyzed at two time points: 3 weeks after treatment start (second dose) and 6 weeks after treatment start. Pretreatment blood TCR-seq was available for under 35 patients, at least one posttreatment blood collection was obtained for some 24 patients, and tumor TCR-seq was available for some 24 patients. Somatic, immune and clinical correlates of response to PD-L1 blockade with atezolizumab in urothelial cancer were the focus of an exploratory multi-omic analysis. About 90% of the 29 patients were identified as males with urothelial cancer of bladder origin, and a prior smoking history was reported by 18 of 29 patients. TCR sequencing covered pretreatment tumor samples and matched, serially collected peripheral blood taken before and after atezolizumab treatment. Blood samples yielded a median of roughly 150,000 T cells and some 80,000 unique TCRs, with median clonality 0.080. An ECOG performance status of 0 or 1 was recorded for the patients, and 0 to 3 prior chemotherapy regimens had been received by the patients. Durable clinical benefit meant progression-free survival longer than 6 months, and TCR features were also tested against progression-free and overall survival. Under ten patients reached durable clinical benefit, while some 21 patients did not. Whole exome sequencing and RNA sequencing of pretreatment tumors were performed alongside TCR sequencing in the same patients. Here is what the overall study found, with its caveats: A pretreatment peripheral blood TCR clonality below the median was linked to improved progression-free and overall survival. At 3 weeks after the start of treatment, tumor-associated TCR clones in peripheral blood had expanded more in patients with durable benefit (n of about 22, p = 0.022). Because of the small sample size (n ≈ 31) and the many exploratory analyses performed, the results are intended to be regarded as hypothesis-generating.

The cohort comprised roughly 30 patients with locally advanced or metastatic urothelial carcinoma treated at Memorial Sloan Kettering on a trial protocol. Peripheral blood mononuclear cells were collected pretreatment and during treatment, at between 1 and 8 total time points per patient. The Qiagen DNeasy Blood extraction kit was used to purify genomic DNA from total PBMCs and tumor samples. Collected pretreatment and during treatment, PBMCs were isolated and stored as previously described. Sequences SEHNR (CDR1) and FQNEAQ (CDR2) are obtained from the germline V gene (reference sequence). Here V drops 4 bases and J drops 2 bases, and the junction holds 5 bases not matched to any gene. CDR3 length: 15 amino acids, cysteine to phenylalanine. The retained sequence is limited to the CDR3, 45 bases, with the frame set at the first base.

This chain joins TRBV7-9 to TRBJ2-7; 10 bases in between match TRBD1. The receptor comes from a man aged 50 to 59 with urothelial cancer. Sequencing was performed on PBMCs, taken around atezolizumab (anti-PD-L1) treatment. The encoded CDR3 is CASSSRQGATYEQYF. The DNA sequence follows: TGTGCCAGCAGCTCCAGACAGGGGGCTACCTACGAGCAGTACTTC.